The 18 T cell receptor beta chains listed next were all sequenced from one sample in a study of shared clonotypes between healthy human individuals. The repertoire was sequenced with immunoSEQ multiplex PCR; TCRdb's copy has only in-frame clones and lacks some. The sample consists of about 2.4 million clones, roughly nine tenths of them appearing once. Sequencing was performed on naive CD4+ T cells sorted from blood. Subset meaning: CD45RA+ positively selected. The receptors derive from a man between 18 and 29 years old in good health.

The chain joins TRBV2 to TRBJ2-7; D is unresolved. CDR3 length equals 14 residues. Germline CDR1 reads SNHLY; CDR2 reads FYNNEI. V gave up 4 bases and J gave up 0 bases, with 10 bases separating them. This CDR3 is CASSVTATSYEQYF. Written as DNA, the CDR3 is TGTGCCAGCAGTGTGACTGCTACCTCCTACGAGCAGTACTTC.

This chain uses TRBV19 with TRBJ2-7; D call uncertain. The V and J ends lost 8 bases and 2 bases respectively, with 10 bases between them. Germline CDR1 and CDR2: LNHDA and SQIVND (reference sequence). This CDR3 region has 12 residues. The CDR3 DNA reads TGTGCCAGTCAAGACGGAACCTACGAGCAGTACTTC. Translating it yields CASQDGTYEQYF.

V and J are TRBV11-3 and TRBJ2-5, with a possible D match to TRBD1 (6 bases). With 6 bases removed from V and 2 bases from J, the gap between germline ends came to 13 bases. The CDR3 contains 14 residues. The germline V gene has CDR1 SGHNT and CDR2 YENEEA. For the CDR3, the DNA is TGTGCCAGCAGTAAGGACAGCTTACAAGAGACCCAGTACTTC. Encoded protein: CASSKDSLQETQYF.

The chain employs TRBV6-1 and TRBJ2-2; a weak D match, TRBD1 (6 bases). The germline V and J ends were trimmed by 6 bases and 0 bases, with 11 bases remaining between them. Per germline, CDR1 MNHNS and CDR2 SASEGT. This CDR3 region has 15 residues. CDR3 sequence reads: CASRRDRSNTGELFF. The CDR3 region has the DNA TGTGCCAGCAGGAGAGACAGGTCGAACACCGGGGAGCTGTTTTTT.

With regard to this clone: The sample has other DNA sequences that encode this CDR3 too. CDR3 residues: CASRGQGYEQYF. The CDR3 DNA is TGTGCCTCTAGGGGGCAGGGCTACGAGCAGTACTTC. This chain links TRBV28 with TRBJ2-7, with TRBD1 matching 7 bases. There are 12 residues in the CDR3. V gave up 11 bases and J gave up 3 bases; unmatched junction bases: 7. The germline CDR1 and CDR2 sequences are MDHEN and SYDVKM.

This chain links TRBV18 with TRBJ2-5; D is possibly TRBD1 (5 bases). The V end lost 2 bases, the J end lost 3 bases, and 10 bases lay between the germline ends. The length of the CDR3 is 14 residues. Per the germline V gene, CDR1 is KGHSH and CDR2 is LQKENI. As DNA, the CDR3 is TGTGCCAGCTCACCATTCTTGACAGAAGAGACCCAGTACTTC. Its protein is CASSPFLTEETQYF.

The gene calls are TRBV19 and TRBJ2-1; D may be TRBD1 or TRBD2 (7 bases each). CDR3 length: 16 amino acids. Trimming removed 5 bases at V and 4 bases at J, with 18 bases between. The V gene's germline CDR1 is LNHDA and CDR2 SQIVND (reference sequence). In DNA, the CDR3 is TGTGCCAGTAGTTTGAGGGGGGGGACAGCTTACAATGAGCAGTTCTTC. Its translation: CASSLRGGTAYNEQFF. Complete variable domain (other parts from reference TRBV19 and TRBJ2-1): DGGITQSPKYLFRKEGQNVTLSCEQNLNHDAMYWYRQDPGQGLRLIYYSQIVNDFQKGDIAEGYSVSREKKESFPLTVTSAQKNPTAFYLCASSLRGGTAYNEQFFGPGTRLTVL.

The chain is built from TRBV4-3 and TRBJ2-1; the match to TRBD2 covers 8 bases. The CDR3 spans 19 residues. The germline V gene encodes CDR1 LGHNA and CDR2 YSLEER. V gave up 2 bases and J gave up 5 bases; unmatched junction bases: 17. The CDR3 bases are TGCGCCAGCAGCCAAAAAGCCCGGGGCGGGACTAGGCTTAACAATGAGCAGTTCTTC. As protein: CASSQKARGGTRLNNEQFF.

The J gene is TRBJ1-1, the V gene TRBV5-4; D is unclear. V was trimmed by 0 bases and J by 0 bases, leaving 3 bases between them. The length of the CDR3 is 13 residues. CDR1 is SGHNT and CDR2 is YYREEE in the germline V gene (reference sequence). CDR3 protein: CASSLVVNTEAFF. The CDR3 region has the DNA TGTGCCAGCAGCTTGGTAGTGAACACTGAAGCTTTCTTT. The full variable domain, rest sourced from reference TRBV5-4 and TRBJ1-1, is ETGVTQSPTHLIKTRGQQVTLRCSSQSGHNTVSWYQQALGQGPQFIFQYYREEENGRGNFPPRFSGLQFPNYSSELNVNALELDDSALYLCASSLVVNTEAFFGQGTRLTVV.

The chain recombines TRBV5-4 with TRBJ1-3; maybe TRBD1 (6 bases). V was shortened by 4 bases and J by 2 bases, with 13 bases between the two germline ends. CDR3 length: 15 amino acids. Germline values: CDR1 SGHNT, CDR2 YYREEE (reference sequence). The CDR3 coding sequence is TGTGCCAGCAGCCGGCAGGAGGGGGCTGGAAACACCATATATTTT. Translating it yields CASSRQEGAGNTIYF.

This chain links TRBV28 with TRBJ2-7, with 7 bases identical to TRBD1. V lost 5 bases to trimming and J lost 5 bases; unmatched junction nucleotides: 9. The germline V gene encodes CDR1 MDHEN and CDR2 SYDVKM. The CDR3 has 14 amino acids. The CDR3 DNA is TGTGCCAGCAGTCCTAACAGGGGTAGGGACGAGCAGTACTTC. The encoded protein is CASSPNRGRDEQYF.

V usage is TRBV5-4 and J usage is TRBJ2-1; TRBD1 aligns across 8 bases. The CDR3 runs 14 residues. The V segment lost 3 bases and the J segment 6 bases; nucleotides outside the gene matches: 5. Germline CDR1 and CDR2: SGHNT and YYREEE (reference sequence). The CDR3 here is CASSSKQGGNEQFF. The DNA of the CDR3 is TGTGCCAGCAGCTCCAAACAGGGGGGCAATGAGCAGTTCTTC.

The chain combines TRBV4-2 with TRBJ2-3; D unresolved. There are 15 residues in the CDR3. Trimming removed 1 base at V and 2 bases at J, with 10 bases between. Germline CDR1 reads LGHNA; CDR2 reads YNFKEQ. CDR3 nucleotides: TGTGCCAGCAGCCAAGGGGTACAAGCCACAGATACGCAGTATTTT. Protein: CASSQGVQATDTQYF.

J is TRBJ1-6 and V is TRBV30; unclear D gene. Germline CDR1 reads GTSNPN; CDR2 reads SVGIG (reference sequence). Trimming left V 4 bases short and J 2 bases short, with 9 bases between. The CDR3 length is 14 residues. CDR3 region: CAWKELPYNSPLHF. The CDR3 nucleotides are TGTGCCTGGAAGGAGTTACCCTATAATTCACCCCTCCACTTT.

The chain recombines TRBV18 with TRBJ1-4; no reliable D call. Germline V gives CDR1 KGHSH, CDR2 LQKENI. CDR3 length equals 16 residues. Trimming shortened V by 2 bases and J by 5 bases, and 15 bases separated the two germline ends. CDR3 loop: CASSPILERANEKLFF. Here the CDR3 DNA reads TGTGCCAGCTCACCAATACTGGAAAGGGCGAATGAAAAACTGTTTTTT.

In regard to this clone: The sample carries other DNA sequences with the same CDR3. The rearrangement joins TRBV6-6 to TRBJ2-7; weak D call: TRBD1 (6 bases). The CDR3 has 14 residues. V lost 0 bases to trimming and J lost 0 bases, with 6 bases between them. CDR1 and CDR2 from the germline V gene are MNHNY and SVGAGI (reference sequence). The CDR3 protein is CASSYSDSSYEQYF. For the CDR3, the DNA is TGTGCCAGCAGTTACTCGGACAGCTCCTACGAGCAGTACTTC.

CDR3 in amino acids: CASRRDRGAEAFF. The CDR3 DNA reads as TGCGCCAGCAGGCGGGACAGGGGCGCTGAAGCTTTCTTT. The V and J genes are TRBV5-1 and TRBJ1-1; 10 nucleotides align to TRBD1. This CDR3 is built from 13 residues. In germline, CDR1 is SGHRS, CDR2 YFSETQ. Trimming removed 5 bases from V and 6 bases from J; junction bases left unmatched: 4.

The genes are TRBV4-1 and TRBJ2-5; 11 bases fit TRBD1. The J call may be incorrect, as the DNA end agrees better with TRBJ2-7. The germline V gene encodes CDR1 MGHRA and CDR2 YSYEKL. The CDR3 is 15 residues long. This CDR3 reads CASSQAGQGAGEQYF. CDR3 DNA sequence: TGCGCCAGCAGCCAAGCAGGACAGGGGGCAGGCGAGCAGTACTTC.